This T cell receptor (beta chain) derives from a study of T cell changes during pregnancy in multiple sclerosis. TCRdb keeps only in-frame clones here, not all; method: immunoSEQ multiplex PCR. The data show 85,000 to 100,000 clones, with roughly 92% seen just once and about 0.95% held by the top ten. With V trimmed by 4 bases and J by 4 bases, 3 bases remained unmatched. Per the germline V gene, CDR1 is MDHEN and CDR2 is SYDVKM. The CDR3 extends over 15 amino acids. The specimen was peripheral blood, collected after pregnancy. The origin of this receptor is a female donor with multiple sclerosis, enrolled in a pregnancy study. The chain couples TRBV28 to TRBJ2-1, with 11 bases aligning to TRBD2. CDR3 loop: CASSSRLAGYNEQFF. CDR3 sequence (DNA): TGTGCCAGCAGTTCCCGACTAGCGGGATACAATGAGCAGTTCTTC. Looking up the rest from reference TRBV28 and TRBJ2-1 gives the full variable domain: DVKVTQSSRYLVKRTGEKVFLECVQDMDHENMFWYRQDPGLGLRLIYFSYDVKMKEKGDIPEGYSVSREKKERFSLILESASTNQTSMYLCASSSRLAGYNEQFFGPGTRLTVL.